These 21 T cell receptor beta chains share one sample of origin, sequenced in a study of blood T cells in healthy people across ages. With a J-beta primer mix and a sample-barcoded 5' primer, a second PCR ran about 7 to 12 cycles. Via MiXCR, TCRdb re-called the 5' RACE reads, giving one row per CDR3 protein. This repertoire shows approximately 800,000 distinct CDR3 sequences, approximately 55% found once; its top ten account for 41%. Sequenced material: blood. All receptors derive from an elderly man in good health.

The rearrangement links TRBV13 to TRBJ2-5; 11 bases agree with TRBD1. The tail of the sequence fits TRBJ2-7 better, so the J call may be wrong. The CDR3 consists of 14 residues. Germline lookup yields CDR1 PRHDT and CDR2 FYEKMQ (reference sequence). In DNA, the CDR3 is TGTGCCAGCAGCCCCAGGACAGGGGGCCACGAGCAGTACTTC. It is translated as CASSPRTGGHEQYF.

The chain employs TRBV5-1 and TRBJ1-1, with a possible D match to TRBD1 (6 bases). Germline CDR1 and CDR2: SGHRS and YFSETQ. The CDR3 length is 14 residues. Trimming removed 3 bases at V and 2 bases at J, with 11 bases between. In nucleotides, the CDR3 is TGCGCCAGCAGCTCTCGGACAGACAACACTGAAGCTTTCTTT. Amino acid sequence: CASSSRTDNTEAFF.

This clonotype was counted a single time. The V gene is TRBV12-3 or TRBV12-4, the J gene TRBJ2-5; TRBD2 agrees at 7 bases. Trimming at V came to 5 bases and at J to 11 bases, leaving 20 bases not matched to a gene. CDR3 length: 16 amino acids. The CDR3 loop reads CASSPSGLPIYNEQYF. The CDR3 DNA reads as TGTGCCAGCAGTCCGTCGGGACTACCTATCTACAATGAGCAGTACTTC.

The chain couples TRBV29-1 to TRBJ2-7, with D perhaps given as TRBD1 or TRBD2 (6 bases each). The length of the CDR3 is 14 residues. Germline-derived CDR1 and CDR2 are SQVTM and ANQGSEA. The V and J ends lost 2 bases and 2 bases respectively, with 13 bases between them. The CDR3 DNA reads TGCAGCGTTGAATTCGGGGGCTCCACCTACGAGCAGTACTTC. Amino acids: CSVEFGGSTYEQYF.

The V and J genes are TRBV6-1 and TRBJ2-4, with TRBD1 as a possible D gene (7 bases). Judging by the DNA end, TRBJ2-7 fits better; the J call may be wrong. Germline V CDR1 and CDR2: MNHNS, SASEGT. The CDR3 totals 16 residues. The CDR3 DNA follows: TGTGCCAGCAGTGAAGCCCCAGCAGGGGGGTATAACGAGCAGTACTTC. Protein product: CASSEAPAGGYNEQYF.

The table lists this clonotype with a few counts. The CDR3 spells CASSLTTSSYEQYF. In nucleotides, the CDR3 is TGTGCCAGCAGCTTGACGACTAGCTCCTACGAGCAGTACTTC. The chain combines TRBV11-1 with TRBJ2-7; D perhaps matches TRBD2 (6 bases). The CDR3 totals 14 residues. Germline V CDR1 and CDR2: SGHAT, FQDESV (reference sequence). V lost 3 bases and J lost 0, with 9 bases in between. The full variable domain, its missing parts supplied by reference TRBV11-1 and TRBJ2-7, is EAEVAQSPRYKITEKSQAVAFWCDPISGHATLYWYRQILGQGPELLVQFQDESVVDDSQLPKDRFSAERLKGVDSTLKIQPAELGDSAMYLCASSLTTSSYEQYFGPGTRLTVT.

This CDR3 reads CASSVAGGGTYNEQFF. In DNA, the CDR3 is TGTGCCAGCAGCGTAGCTGGCGGGGGGACCTACAATGAGCAGTTCTTC. V usage is TRBV9 and J usage is TRBJ2-1; 8 bases fit TRBD2. V was pared by 0 bases and J by 2 bases, with 4 bases of the junction left unmatched. Germline V gene data show CDR1 as SGDLS and CDR2 as YYNGEE. The length of the CDR3 is 16 residues.

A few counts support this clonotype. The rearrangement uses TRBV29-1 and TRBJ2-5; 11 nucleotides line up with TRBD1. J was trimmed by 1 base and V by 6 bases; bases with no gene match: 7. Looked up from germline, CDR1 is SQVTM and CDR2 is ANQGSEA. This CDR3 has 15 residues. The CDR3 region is CSVRTGGAPQETQYF. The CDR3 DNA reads TGCAGCGTGAGGACAGGGGGCGCCCCCCAAGAGACCCAGTACTTC.

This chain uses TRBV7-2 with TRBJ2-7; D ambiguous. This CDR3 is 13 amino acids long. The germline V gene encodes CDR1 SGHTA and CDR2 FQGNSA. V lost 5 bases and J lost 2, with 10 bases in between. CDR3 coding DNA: TGTGCCAGCAGCGTCGAGTCAGCCTACGAGCAGTACTTC. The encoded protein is CASSVESAYEQYF.

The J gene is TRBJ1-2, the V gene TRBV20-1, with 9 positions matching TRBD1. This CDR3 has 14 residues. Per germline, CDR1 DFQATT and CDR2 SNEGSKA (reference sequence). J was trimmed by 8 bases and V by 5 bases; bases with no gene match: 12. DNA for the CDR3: TGCAGTGCTGGGGGACAGGGAGGAAGGGGGGGCTACACCTTC. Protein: CSAGGQGGRGGYTF.

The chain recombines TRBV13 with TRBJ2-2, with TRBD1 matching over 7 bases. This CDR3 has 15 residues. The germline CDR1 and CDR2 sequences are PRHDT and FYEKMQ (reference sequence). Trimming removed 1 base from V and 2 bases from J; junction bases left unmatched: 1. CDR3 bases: TGTGCCAGCAGCTTAGTAGGGGGCAACACCGGGGAGCTGTTTTTT. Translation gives CASSLVGGNTGELFF.

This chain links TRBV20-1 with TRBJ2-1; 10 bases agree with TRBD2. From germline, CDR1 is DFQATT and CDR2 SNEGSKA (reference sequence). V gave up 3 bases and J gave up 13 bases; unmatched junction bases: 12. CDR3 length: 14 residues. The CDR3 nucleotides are TGCAGTGCTAGCCTAGCGGGAGTTAAAGAGACCCAGTTCTTC. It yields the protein CSASLAGVKETQFF.

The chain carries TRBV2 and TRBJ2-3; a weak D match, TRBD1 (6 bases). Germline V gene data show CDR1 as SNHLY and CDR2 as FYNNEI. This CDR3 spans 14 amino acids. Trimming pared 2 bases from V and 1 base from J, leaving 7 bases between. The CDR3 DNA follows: TGTGCCAGCAGTGAACAGGGGCGCACAGATACGCAGTATTTT. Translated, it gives CASSEQGRTDTQYF.

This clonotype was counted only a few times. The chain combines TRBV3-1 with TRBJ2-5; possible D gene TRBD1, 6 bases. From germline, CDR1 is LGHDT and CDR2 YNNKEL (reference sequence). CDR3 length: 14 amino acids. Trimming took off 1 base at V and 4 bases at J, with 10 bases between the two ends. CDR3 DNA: TGTGCCAGCAGCCAAGCACAGGGAGTAGAGACCCAGTACTTC. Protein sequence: CASSQAQGVETQYF.

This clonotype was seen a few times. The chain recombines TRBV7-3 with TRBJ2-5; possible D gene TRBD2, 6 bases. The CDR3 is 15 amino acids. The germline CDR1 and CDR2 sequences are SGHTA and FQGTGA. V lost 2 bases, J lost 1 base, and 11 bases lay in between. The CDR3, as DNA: TGTGCCAGCAGCTTACTGGGGGGATCCCAAGAGACCCAGTACTTC. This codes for CASSLLGGSQETQYF.

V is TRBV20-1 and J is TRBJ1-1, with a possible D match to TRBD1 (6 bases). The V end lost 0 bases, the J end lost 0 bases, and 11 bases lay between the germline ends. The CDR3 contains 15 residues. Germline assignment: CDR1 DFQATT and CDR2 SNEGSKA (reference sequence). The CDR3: CSARENRAMNTEAFF. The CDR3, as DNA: TGCAGTGCTAGAGAAAACAGGGCTATGAACACTGAAGCTTTCTTT.

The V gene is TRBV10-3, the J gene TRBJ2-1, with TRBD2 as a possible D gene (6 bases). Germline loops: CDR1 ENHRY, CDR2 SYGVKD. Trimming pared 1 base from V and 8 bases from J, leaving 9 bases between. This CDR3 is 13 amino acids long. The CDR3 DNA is TGTGCCATCAGTGAGTTGGGACTGGATGAGCAGTTCTTC. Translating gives CAISELGLDEQFF.

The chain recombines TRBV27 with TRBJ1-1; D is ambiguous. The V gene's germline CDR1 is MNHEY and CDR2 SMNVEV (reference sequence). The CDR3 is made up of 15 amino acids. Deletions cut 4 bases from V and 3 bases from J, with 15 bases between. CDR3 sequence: CASSSPGRADTEAFF. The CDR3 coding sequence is TGTGCCAGCAGTTCGCCGGGTAGGGCGGACACTGAAGCTTTCTTT.

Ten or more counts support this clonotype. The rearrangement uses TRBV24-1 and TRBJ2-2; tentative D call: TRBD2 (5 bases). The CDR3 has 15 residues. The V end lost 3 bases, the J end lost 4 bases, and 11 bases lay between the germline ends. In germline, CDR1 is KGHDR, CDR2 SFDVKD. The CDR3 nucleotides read TGTGCCACCAGTGATGAGATACGGGGCACCGGGGAGCTGTTTTTT. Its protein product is CATSDEIRGTGELFF.

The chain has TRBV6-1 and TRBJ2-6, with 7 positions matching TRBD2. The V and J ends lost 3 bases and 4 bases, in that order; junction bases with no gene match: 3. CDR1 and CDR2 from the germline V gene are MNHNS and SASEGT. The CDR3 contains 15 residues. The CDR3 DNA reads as TGTGCCAGCAGTGAGGGAGGGGCCGGGGCCAACGTCCTGACTTTC. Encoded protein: CASSEGGAGANVLTF.

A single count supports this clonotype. The CDR3, as DNA: TGTGCCAGTACTAGGTGGCAGGGGGCTTCCGGGGAGCTGTTTTTT. Protein sequence: CASTRWQGASGELFF. The chain links TRBV2 to TRBJ2-2; 8 bases fit TRBD1. V shed 9 bases and J 6 bases; nucleotides not matched to a gene: 12. This CDR3 comprises 15 residues. The V gene's germline CDR1 is SNHLY and CDR2 FYNNEI.